The source of this TCR beta chain is a study of blood T cell repertoires in COVID-19. Study as a whole: The samples span acute and convalescent COVID-19 from the United States, Italy and Spain.

With 2 bases removed from V and 0 bases from J, the gap between germline ends came to 15 bases. The CDR3 contains 17 residues. From germline, CDR1 is MNHNS and CDR2 SASEGT. Original analysis: Reference gene primer amplification gave nucleated cell count estimates. Sequencing used immunoSEQ multiplex PCR; TCRdb keeps in-frame clones, though not all of them. V, J and clone size reflect that table, while D and trimming were determined from the DNA. The sample includes about 120,000 clones, under 85% of them seen just once. The clonotype comes from a man aged 55 to 69 with acute or convalescent COVID-19. Sequenced material: peripheral blood. The chain uses TRBV6-1 and TRBJ2-3; a possible D gene is TRBD2 (5 bases). The CDR3 DNA sequence: TGTGCCAGCAGTGAAACTAAGCGGAGCCAAAGCACAGATACGCAGTATTTT. Encoded protein: CASSETKRSQSTDTQYF.